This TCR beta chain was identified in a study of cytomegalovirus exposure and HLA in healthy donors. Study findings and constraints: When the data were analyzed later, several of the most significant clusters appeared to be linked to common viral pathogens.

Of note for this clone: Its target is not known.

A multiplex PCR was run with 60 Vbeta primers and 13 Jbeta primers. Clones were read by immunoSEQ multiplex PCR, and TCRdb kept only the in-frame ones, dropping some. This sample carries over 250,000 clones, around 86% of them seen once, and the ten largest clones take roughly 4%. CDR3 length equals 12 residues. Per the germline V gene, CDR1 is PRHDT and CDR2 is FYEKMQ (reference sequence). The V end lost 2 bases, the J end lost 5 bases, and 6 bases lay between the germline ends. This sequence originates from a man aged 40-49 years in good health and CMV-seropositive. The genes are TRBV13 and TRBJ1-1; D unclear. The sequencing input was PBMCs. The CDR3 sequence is CASSLRGTEAFF. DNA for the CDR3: TGTGCCAGCAGCTTACGGGGTACTGAAGCTTTCTTT.